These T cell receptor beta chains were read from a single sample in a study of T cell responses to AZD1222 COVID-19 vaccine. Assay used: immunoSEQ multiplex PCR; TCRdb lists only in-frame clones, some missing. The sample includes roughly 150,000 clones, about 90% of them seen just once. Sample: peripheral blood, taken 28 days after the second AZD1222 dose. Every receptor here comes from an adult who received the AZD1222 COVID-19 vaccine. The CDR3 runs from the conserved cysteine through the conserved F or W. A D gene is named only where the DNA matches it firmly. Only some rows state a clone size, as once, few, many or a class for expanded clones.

CDR3 DNA: TGTGCCAGCAGCTGGGTATCGAGCGGGAGGGTCTACGAGCAGTACTTC
CDR3 protein: CASSWVSSGRVYEQYF
J gene: TRBJ2-7
D gene: TRBD2
clone size: few
V gene: TRBV7-2

CDR3 DNA: TGTGCCAGCAGCATAACCGGGACAGGGCTCAATGAGCAGTTCTTC
CDR3 protein: CASSITGTGLNEQFF
J gene: TRBJ2-1
D gene: TRBD1
clone size: .
V gene: TRBV28

CDR3 DNA: TGTGCCATCAGTGCTTGGCTAATGCAGCGCGAGCAGTACTTC
CDR3 protein: CAISAWLMQREQYF
J gene: TRBJ2-7
D gene: .
clone size: .
V gene: TRBV10-3

CDR3 DNA: TGTGCCAGCAGTCAGGGGGCTGGTTGGACCGGGGAGCTGTTTTTT
CDR3 protein: CASSQGAGWTGELFF
J gene: TRBJ2-2
D gene: TRBD1
clone size: .
V gene: TRBV7-9

CDR3 DNA: TGTGCCACCAGTGACCCGGGACATCTTTCGGACATTCAGTACTTC
CDR3 protein: CATSDPGHLSDIQYF
J gene: TRBJ2-4
D gene: .
clone size: .
V gene: TRBV24-1

CDR3 DNA: TGTGCCAGCAGCTTGGACAGGGGAGACGAGCAGTACTTC
CDR3 protein: CASSLDRGDEQYF
J gene: TRBJ2-7
D gene: TRBD1
clone size: .
V gene: TRBV11-2

CDR3 DNA: TGTGCCAGCAGACCGGAAGGGAGCGGTACCTACGAGCAGTACTTC
CDR3 protein: CASRPEGSGTYEQYF
J gene: TRBJ2-7
D gene: .
clone size: .
V gene: TRBV28

CDR3 DNA: TGCGCCAGCAGAAGTACCTCTGGGGCCAACGTCCTGACTTTC
CDR3 protein: CASRSTSGANVLTF
J gene: TRBJ2-6
D gene: .
clone size: .
V gene: TRBV5-1

CDR3 DNA: TGTGCCAGCAGTCCCCCCGGGGGGCGCGGCACTGAAGCTTTCTTT
CDR3 protein: CASSPPGGRGTEAFF
J gene: TRBJ1-1
D gene: .
clone size: .
V gene: TRBV28

CDR3 DNA: TGTGCCAGCACAGGTACAGGTGGGCAGCCCCAGCATTTT
CDR3 protein: CASTGTGGQPQHF
J gene: TRBJ1-5
D gene: .
clone size: .
V gene: TRBV28

CDR3 DNA: TGTGCCTGGAGGCGGCAAGCCTTCTCTGGAAACACCATATATTTT
CDR3 protein: CAWRRQAFSGNTIYF
J gene: TRBJ1-3
D gene: .
clone size: .
V gene: TRBV30

CDR3 DNA: TGTGCCAGCAGTTTATCCGGGACAGTCACTGAAGCTTTCTTT
CDR3 protein: CASSLSGTVTEAFF
J gene: TRBJ1-1
D gene: TRBD1
clone size: .
V gene: TRBV27

CDR3 DNA: TGTGCCAGCAGTCGGACACGGGTCGCGCCCCAGCATTTT
CDR3 protein: CASSRTRVAPQHF
J gene: TRBJ1-5
D gene: .
clone size: .
V gene: TRBV7-2

CDR3 DNA: TGTGCCAGCAGCTTAGATCCCCGCGAGCAGTACTTC
CDR3 protein: CASSLDPREQYF
J gene: TRBJ2-7
D gene: .
clone size: once
V gene: TRBV11-3

CDR3 DNA: TGTGCCTGGAGTGTACAAGGAAACACCATATATTTT
CDR3 protein: CAWSVQGNTIYF
J gene: TRBJ1-3
D gene: .
clone size: .
V gene: TRBV30

CDR3 DNA: TGTGCCAGCAGCTTCCGGGACAGAAACAATGAGCAGTTCTTC
CDR3 protein: CASSFRDRNNEQFF
J gene: TRBJ2-1
D gene: TRBD1
clone size: .
V gene: TRBV7-3